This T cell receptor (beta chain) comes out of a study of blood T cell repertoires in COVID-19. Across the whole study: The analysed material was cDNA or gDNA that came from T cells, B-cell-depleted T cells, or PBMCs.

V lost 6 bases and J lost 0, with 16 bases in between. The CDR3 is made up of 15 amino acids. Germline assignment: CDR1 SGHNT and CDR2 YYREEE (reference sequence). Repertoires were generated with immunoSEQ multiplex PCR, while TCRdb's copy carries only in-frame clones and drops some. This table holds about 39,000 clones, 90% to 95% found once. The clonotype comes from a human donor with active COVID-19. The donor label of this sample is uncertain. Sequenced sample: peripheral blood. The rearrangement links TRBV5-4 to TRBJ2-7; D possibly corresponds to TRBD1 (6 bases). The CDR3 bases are TGTGCCAGCACCCTAGGGGGTGGGAGCTCCTACGAGCAGTACTTC. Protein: CASTLGGGSSYEQYF. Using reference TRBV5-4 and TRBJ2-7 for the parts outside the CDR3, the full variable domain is ETGVTQSPTHLIKTRGQQVTLRCSSQSGHNTVSWYQQALGQGPQFIFQYYREEENGRGNFPPRFSGLQFPNYSSELNVNALELDDSALYLCASTLGGGSSYEQYFGPGTRLTVT.